This entry concerns a single T cell receptor beta chain. The naive gate required viable CD3+CD4+ or CD3+CD8+ cells with CCR7+CD45RA+CD45RO-CD95-CD27+CD28+ phenotype. These data originate in a study of T cells after posttransplantation cyclophosphamide. Some clones are missing from TCRdb's copy, which holds only in-frame ones; the method was immunoSEQ multiplex PCR. Of some 9,700 clones in the sample, about 98% are singletons; the top ten hold roughly 0.25%. The germline gives CDR1 SEHNR, CDR2 FQNEAQ (reference sequence). Trimming cost V 6 bases and J 7 bases, with 24 bases left between them. This CDR3 is built from 17 residues.

The sequence derives from a woman aged 55-69 years in good health, CMV-negative, and a related stem cell transplant donor. Sample: naive CD4+ T cells sorted from PBMCs. The chain links TRBV7-9 to TRBJ1-4, with a possible D match to TRBD1 (5 bases). CDR3 residues: CASSSNGGGRLSEKLFF. As DNA, the CDR3 is TGTGCCAGCAGTTCTAACGGGGGAGGCAGGCTATCTGAAAAACTGTTTTTT.